The 31 T cell receptor beta chains below were found in one sample sequenced in a study of cytomegalovirus exposure and HLA in healthy donors. PCR primers comprised 60 Vbeta and 13 Jbeta primers. The protocol was immunoSEQ multiplex PCR, while the TCRdb copy is restricted to in-frame clones and leaves out a portion. This repertoire shows more than 85,000 clones, 70% to 80% found once; its top ten account for approximately 2%. The sequenced material came from PBMCs. These receptors all stem from a man aged 30 to 45 in good health and CMV-seronegative.

The chain links TRBV7-3 to TRBJ1-2; D unresolved. Germline lookup yields CDR1 SGHTA and CDR2 FQGTGA. V shed 1 base and J shed 0 bases, with 12 bases lying between them. The CDR3 spans 16 residues. Here the CDR3 reads CASSLSGRTTNYGYTF. CDR3 DNA: TGTGCCAGCAGCTTAAGCGGACGGACTACTAACTATGGCTACACCTTC.

The gene calls are TRBV5-6 and TRBJ2-5; 11 bases are shared with TRBD1. This CDR3 has 16 amino acids. V dropped 1 base and J dropped 5; count of bases not matched to a gene: 7. Germline V gives CDR1 SGHDT, CDR2 YYEEEE. The CDR3 DNA is TGTGCCAGCAGCTTGAGGGGACAGGGGGTATCGGAGACCCAGTACTTC. This gives the protein CASSLRGQGVSETQYF.

The rearrangement uses TRBV5-1 and TRBJ1-1, with a tentative D call TRBD1 (5 bases). Trimming removed 3 bases at V and 4 bases at J, with 10 bases between. The CDR3 is 13 residues long. CDR1 and CDR2 from the germline V gene are SGHRS and YFSETQ. DNA of the CDR3: TGCGCCAGCAGCTCACAGGTATCCACTGAAGCTTTCTTT. Protein product: CASSSQVSTEAFF.

V gene TRBV4-1 combines with J gene TRBJ2-7, with D maybe TRBD2 (5 bases). The CDR3 length is 15 residues. V was shortened by 7 bases and J by 4 bases, with 20 bases between the two germline ends. CDR1 MGHRA and CDR2 YSYEKL come from the germline V gene. The CDR3 here is CASTGGRGFYYEQYF. CDR3 DNA: TGCGCCAGCACCGGAGGACGGGGATTTTATTACGAGCAGTACTTC.

There are a few counts of this clone. The rearrangement links TRBV13 to TRBJ1-3; D unclear. Between the trimmed V and J ends, which lost 2 bases and 4 bases, there was a span of 3 bases. This CDR3 comprises 12 residues. Germline V gene data show CDR1 as PRHDT and CDR2 as FYEKMQ (reference sequence). CDR3 loop: CASSLLGNTIYF. The CDR3 bases are TGTGCCAGCAGCTTATTAGGAAACACCATATATTTT.

The rearrangement links TRBV7-2 to TRBJ2-7, with 8 positions matching TRBD2. Per the germline V gene, CDR1 is SGHTA and CDR2 is FQGNSA. The CDR3 totals 16 residues. Unmatched junction bases numbered 13, after V lost 0 bases and J lost 9 bases. The CDR3 loop reads CASSLASGTSGIGQYF. CDR3 nucleotides: TGTGCCAGCAGCTTAGCTAGCGGGACTAGTGGTATCGGGCAGTACTTC.

Here the CDR3 reads CASSQVSKEGEQFF. The CDR3 DNA is TGCGCCAGCAGCCAAGTGAGTAAGGAGGGTGAGCAGTTCTTC. This chain connects TRBV4-1 to TRBJ2-1; a possible D gene is TRBD2 (6 bases). Deletions cut 1 base from V and 9 bases from J, with 13 bases between. The germline V gene encodes CDR1 MGHRA and CDR2 YSYEKL. The CDR3 contains 14 residues.

This chain connects TRBV19 to TRBJ1-2, with TRBD1 as a possible D gene (5 bases). The V end lost 2 bases, the J end lost 6 bases, and 13 bases lay between the germline ends. The CDR3 is 14 residues long. Germline V CDR1 and CDR2: LNHDA, SQIVND (reference sequence). The CDR3 sequence is CASSIWAGKDGYTF. The CDR3 DNA is TGTGCCAGTAGTATATGGGCAGGGAAGGATGGCTACACCTTC.

The rearrangement links TRBV7-9 to TRBJ1-1; tentatively, D is TRBD1 (6 bases). Germline V CDR1 and CDR2: SEHNR, FQNEAQ (reference sequence). This CDR3 has 15 residues. Trimming stripped 5 bases from V and 1 base from J, with 14 bases between. CDR3 residues: CASSLKQGTNTEAFF. The CDR3 DNA follows: TGTGCCAGCAGCCTCAAACAGGGTACGAACACTGAAGCTTTCTTT.

The CDR3 sequence is CASSRNRADTIYF. CDR3 in DNA: TGTGCCAGCAGCAGAAACAGGGCGGACACCATATATTTT. The chain uses TRBV7-2 and TRBJ1-3, with D perhaps matching TRBD1 (6 bases). CDR1 and CDR2 (germline): SGHTA, FQGNSA. This CDR3 has 13 amino acids. V was clipped by 5 bases and J by 8 bases, with 13 bases between them. Complete variable domain (other parts from reference TRBV7-2 and TRBJ1-3): GAGVSQSPSNKVTEKGKDVELRCDPISGHTALYWYRQSLGQGLEFLIYFQGNSAPDKSGLPSDRFSAERTGGSVSTLTIQRTQQEDSAVYLCASSRNRADTIYFGEGSWLTVV.

The rearrangement links TRBV7-2 to TRBJ2-5, with D perhaps matching TRBD2 (5 bases). V was pared by 5 bases and J by 2 bases, with 12 bases between. Germline CDR1 SGHTA, CDR2 FQGNSA. The CDR3 has 14 amino acids. The CDR3 spells CASSISVGQETQYF. For the CDR3, the DNA is TGTGCCAGCAGCATTAGCGTGGGGCAAGAGACCCAGTACTTC.

A word on this clone: The sample has other DNA sequences that encode this CDR3 too. The chain uses TRBV10-3 and TRBJ1-6; unclear D gene. This CDR3 has 14 amino acids. Trimming cost V 3 bases and J 0 bases, with 3 bases left between them. Germline V lookup: CDR1 ENHRY, CDR2 SYGVKD. CDR3 in DNA: TGTGCCATCAGTGATAGCTCCTATAATTCACCCCTCCACTTT. Residues: CAISDSSYNSPLHF.

V gene TRBV21-1 combines with J gene TRBJ1-5; the table names TRBD1, a call not compared with the DNA. TRBV21-1 is termed a pseudogene. The CDR3 has 17 amino acids. The CDR3: CASSLLRDIPSNQPQHF. CDR3 in DNA: TGTGCCAGCAGTTTGCTCCGGGACATCCCTAGCAATCAGCCCCAGCATTTT.

The chain has TRBV27 and TRBJ2-3; TRBD1 agrees at 7 bases. The V segment lost 6 bases and the J segment 2 bases; nucleotides outside the gene matches: 11. Per the germline V gene, CDR1 is MNHEY and CDR2 is SMNVEV (reference sequence). The CDR3 is 16 amino acids. CDR3: CASSAEQGVSTDTQYF. CDR3 DNA sequence: TGTGCCAGCAGCGCGGAGCAGGGGGTTTCCACAGATACGCAGTATTTT.

The chain recombines TRBV4-1 with TRBJ2-1, with TRBD2 matching over 12 bases. The length of the CDR3 is 17 residues. Unmatched junction bases numbered 12, after V lost 2 bases and J lost 10 bases. Germline assignment: CDR1 MGHRA and CDR2 YSYEKL. The CDR3: CASSQTPSGGALREQFF. CDR3 nucleotide sequence: TGCGCCAGCAGCCAAACACCTAGCGGGGGGGCCCTTAGGGAGCAGTTCTTC.

The chain combines TRBV5-4 with TRBJ2-5; TRBD1 aligns across 11 bases. This CDR3 has 19 residues. V was pared by 4 bases and J by 1 base, with 15 bases of the junction left unmatched. CDR1 is SGHNT and CDR2 is YYREEE in the germline V gene (reference sequence). The chain's CDR3 is CASSGPGQGGSGGQETQYF. The CDR3 DNA is TGTGCCAGCAGCGGGCCGGGACAGGGGGGCTCAGGGGGCCAAGAGACCCAGTACTTC.

This clone has just a few counts. The chain recombines TRBV5-5 with TRBJ2-5; tentative D call: TRBD1 (5 bases). The CDR3 is 11 residues long. From germline, CDR1 is SGHKS and CDR2 YYEKEE (reference sequence). In DNA, the CDR3 is TGTGCGAGTAGGGGTACGGAGACCCAGTACTTC. It codes for CASRGTETQYF. Full variable domain (rest looked up from reference TRBV5-5 and TRBJ2-5): DAGVTQSPTHLIKTRGQQVTLRCSPISGHKSVSWYQQVLGQGPQFIFQYYEKEERGRGNFPDRFSARQFPNYSSELNVNALLLGDSALYLCASRGTETQYFGPGTRLLVL.

The rearrangement joins TRBV6-5 to TRBJ2-5; 11 bases align to TRBD2. The end of the DNA fits TRBJ2-7 better, so the J call may be wrong. The CDR3 runs to 14 residues. CDR1 is MNHEY and CDR2 is SVGAGI in the germline V gene. DNA of the CDR3: TGTGCCAGCAGCGAGACTAGCGGGGCCTACGAGCAGTACTTC. Protein sequence: CASSETSGAYEQYF.

The CDR3 DNA follows: TGCGCCAGCAGCCTAACGATCCCCGGGACTAGCGGGGGGTACACCTACGAGCAGTACTTC. Its protein product is CASSLTIPGTSGGYTYEQYF. The rearrangement joins TRBV4-1 to TRBJ2-7; 15 bases are a match to TRBD2. Germline values: CDR1 MGHRA, CDR2 YSYEKL. The CDR3 contains 20 residues. V lost 4 bases, J lost 2 bases, and 15 bases stayed unmatched.

This clone was observed a handful of times. V gene TRBV30 combines with J gene TRBJ1-1, with unresolved D. V lost 0 bases, J lost 4 bases, and 9 bases lay in between. This CDR3 comprises 13 residues. The V gene's germline CDR1 is GTSNPN and CDR2 SVGIG (reference sequence). CDR3 nucleotide sequence: TGTGCCTGGAGTGTAGAGATTGGCACTGAAGCTTTCTTT. Amino acids: CAWSVEIGTEAFF.

This clone came up once. The chain uses TRBV29-1 and TRBJ2-7, with D possibly TRBD2 on 5 matching bases. The CDR3 sequence is 14 residues long. Trimming removed 7 bases from V and 2 bases from J, with 18 bases in between. In germline, CDR1 is SQVTM, CDR2 ANQGSEA. CDR3 amino acids: CSAGRGLGAYEQYF. The CDR3 DNA sequence: TGCAGCGCCGGGCGAGGACTTGGGGCCTACGAGCAGTACTTC.

The chain is built from TRBV27 and TRBJ1-6, with 7 bases fitting TRBD1. The CDR3 loop spans 14 amino acids. The trim removed 5 bases at V and 14 bases at J, leaving 12 bases unmatched. From germline, CDR1 is MNHEY and CDR2 SMNVEV (reference sequence). The DNA of the CDR3 is TGTGCCAGCAGTCCCAGACAGGGACCGTCGGCCCTCCACTTT. Its protein product is CASSPRQGPSALHF.

This clone is a singleton in its sample. V usage is TRBV7-3 and J usage is TRBJ2-7; D not certain. Trimming took off 4 bases at V and 6 bases at J, with 13 bases between the two ends. The CDR3 is 13 residues long. Germline CDR1 is SGHTA and CDR2 is FQGTGA. The CDR3 region is CASSYEGGREQYF. As DNA, the CDR3 is TGTGCCAGCAGCTACGAAGGTGGGCGCGAGCAGTACTTC.

This clone occurred a few times. The J gene is TRBJ2-1, the V gene TRBV6-6; TRBD2 matches 13 bases. With V trimmed by 7 bases and J by 7 bases, 4 bases remained unmatched. The CDR3 spans 14 residues. The germline CDR1 and CDR2 sequences are MNHNY and SVGAGI (reference sequence). The CDR3 reads CASTLAGGPNEQFF. CDR3 nucleotides: TGTGCCAGCACACTAGCGGGAGGGCCGAATGAGCAGTTCTTC.

This clone occurred a few times. The V gene is TRBV4-3, the J gene TRBJ1-4; maybe TRBD1 (6 bases). The V end lost 4 bases, the J end lost 8 bases, and 14 bases lay between the germline ends. CDR1 is LGHNA and CDR2 is YSLEER in the germline V gene. CDR3 length: 14 amino acids. The CDR3 region has the DNA TGCGCCAGCAGCCGGGGCAGGGGAAAAGAAAAACTGTTTTTT. Translating it yields CASSRGRGKEKLFF.

The chain links TRBV6-6 to TRBJ2-5, with 14 bases that match TRBD2. The CDR3 loop spans 15 amino acids. Germline V gene sequence: CDR1 MNHNY, CDR2 SVGAGI (reference sequence). The J segment lost 4 bases and the V segment lost 6 bases, leaving 4 bases of the junction unmatched. For the CDR3, the DNA is TGTGCCAGCAGGGGACTAGCGGGAGTATCAGAGACCCAGTACTTC. The encoded protein is CASRGLAGVSETQYF.

This chain's CDR3 is CASSPTDTSNQPQHF. The CDR3 DNA sequence: TGTGCCAGCAGCCCAACGGACACTAGCAATCAGCCCCAGCATTTT. This sequence joins TRBV9 and TRBJ1-5, with a weak D call TRBD1 (5 bases). CDR1 and CDR2 from the germline V gene are SGDLS and YYNGEE. CDR3 size: 15 residues. V was clipped by 4 bases and J by 0 bases, with 11 bases between them. Full variable domain (outside the CDR3, taken from reference TRBV9 and TRBJ1-5): DSGVTQTPKHLITATGQRVTLRCSPRSGDLSVYWYQQSLDQGLQFLIQYYNGEERAKGNILERFSAQQFPDLHSELNLSSLELGDSALYFCASSPTDTSNQPQHFGDGTRLSIL.

The V and J genes are TRBV11-2 and TRBJ1-3, with D possibly matching TRBD1 (6 bases). The germline V and J ends were trimmed by 5 bases and 3 bases, with 11 bases remaining between them. CDR1 SGHAT and CDR2 FQNNGV come from the germline V gene. The CDR3 has 14 residues. The CDR3 coding sequence is TGTGCCAGCAGCCTGGGGGCATTTGGAAACACCATATATTTT. Amino acid sequence: CASSLGAFGNTIYF.

The chain uses TRBV9 and TRBJ2-1, with D possibly TRBD2 on 5 matching bases. Germline V gives CDR1 SGDLS, CDR2 YYNGEE. The V end was cut by 4 bases, the J end by 3 bases, with 14 bases between. This CDR3 has 15 amino acids. The CDR3 sequence: CASSSTDSGYNEQFF. The CDR3 DNA follows: TGTGCCAGCAGCTCTACGGACTCCGGCTACAATGAGCAGTTCTTC.

The CDR3 coding sequence is TGTGCCACCAGCAACCATGGGGCGTCTGGGGCCAACGTCCTGACTTTC. Translation gives CATSNHGASGANVLTF. This sequence joins TRBV15 and TRBJ2-6, with D possibly being TRBD1 (5 bases). The CDR3 loop spans 16 amino acids. CDR1 LNHNV and CDR2 YYDKDF come from the germline V gene (reference sequence). The V gene lost 4 bases and the J gene lost 1 base, with 11 bases spanning the gap.

V gene TRBV2 combines with J gene TRBJ1-5; TRBD1 matches at 8 bases. The junction had 0 bases not matched to a gene; V was cut back by 1 base and J by 4 bases. There are 14 residues in the CDR3. Germline CDR1 SNHLY, CDR2 FYNNEI. The CDR3 region has the DNA TGTGCCAGCAGTGAAGACAGGGGGAATCAGCCCCAGCATTTT. Its translation is CASSEDRGNQPQHF.